What follows are 24 T cell receptor beta chains derived from one specimen sequenced in a study of technical replicates of blood from several donors. Clones were sequenced by immunoSEQ multiplex PCR, and TCRdb holds only the in-frame ones, with some missing. The data show under 85,000 clones, 80% to 95% seen once. The sample was T cells isolated from PBMCs. These receptor sequences come from a human donor in good health.

The V call is TRBV23-1, the J call TRBJ2-7; TRBD1 matches at 11 bases. TRBV23-1 is filed as an ORF, its function uncertain. The CDR3 runs to 14 residues. V was clipped by 4 bases and J by 3 bases; unmatched bases: 2. CDR3 bases: TGCGCCAGCAGTCCCGGGACAGGGGGCTACGAGCAGTACTTC. Encoded protein: CASSPGTGGYEQYF.

This chain links TRBV5-1 with TRBJ1-2, with D unclear. The germline V gene has CDR1 SGHRS and CDR2 YFSETQ. The CDR3 totals 14 residues. V lost 0 bases, J lost 0 bases, and 6 bases lay in between. The CDR3, as DNA: TGCGCCAGCAGCTTGGACGGAGCTAACTATGGCTACACCTTC. Translating it yields CASSLDGANYGYTF.

This chain joins TRBV6-1 and TRBJ2-3, with D possibly being TRBD2 (5 bases). V was clipped by 1 base and J by 0 bases, with 11 bases between them. Per the germline V gene, CDR1 is MNHNS and CDR2 is SASEGT. The CDR3 loop spans 16 amino acids. The CDR3 sequence is CASSEGLARSTDTQYF. The CDR3 DNA follows: TGTGCCAGCAGTGAAGGTCTAGCTCGAAGCACAGATACGCAGTATTTT.

The chain recombines TRBV7-9 with TRBJ2-7; possible D gene TRBD1, 6 bases. Trimming took 5 bases from V and 4 from J, leaving 15 bases between them. CDR1 is SEHNR and CDR2 is FQNEAQ in the germline V gene (reference sequence). The CDR3 is 14 amino acids. In DNA, the CDR3 is TGTGCCAGCAGCGGACAGACGGAAGGGTACGAGCAGTACTTC. Amino acids: CASSGQTEGYEQYF.

This chain connects TRBV4-2 to TRBJ1-1; 7 bases are shared with TRBD1. V lost 4 bases and J lost 4; bases outside the gene matches: 3. Looked up from germline, CDR1 is LGHNA and CDR2 is YNFKEQ. This CDR3 comprises 13 residues. The CDR3 loop is CASSLTGITEAFF. The DNA for the CDR3 is TGTGCCAGCAGCCTGACAGGGATCACTGAAGCTTTCTTT.

The V gene is TRBV19, the J gene TRBJ1-2; 7 nucleotides match TRBD1. The CDR3 consists of 14 residues. Germline V gene lookup returns CDR1 LNHDA and CDR2 SQIVND (reference sequence). V lost 0 bases and J lost 8; bases outside the gene matches: 6. CDR3 bases: TGTGCCAGTAGTATAGAACCAACAGGGGACGGCTACACCTTC. Translation gives CASSIEPTGDGYTF.

J is TRBJ1-1 and V is TRBV19; D gene unclear. Germline V gene data show CDR1 as LNHDA and CDR2 as SQIVND (reference sequence). Trimming removed 7 bases from V and 0 bases from J, with 21 bases in between. The CDR3 is 17 residues long. This chain's CDR3 is CASTSSKQRSMNTEAFF. CDR3 bases: TGTGCCAGTACATCGTCAAAACAGAGATCTATGAACACTGAAGCTTTCTTT.

The genes are TRBV18 and TRBJ2-2; TRBD1 might be the D (5 bases). Trimming left V 5 bases short and J 1 base short, with 8 bases between. This CDR3 spans 14 amino acids. The germline CDR1 and CDR2 sequences are KGHSH and LQKENI. This CDR3 reads CASSSQGNTGELFF. DNA of the CDR3: TGTGCCAGCTCATCGCAGGGGAACACCGGGGAGCTGTTTTTT.

This clone has just a few counts. The V gene is TRBV30, the J gene TRBJ2-3; D perhaps matches TRBD2 (5 bases). Germline lookup yields CDR1 GTSNPN and CDR2 SVGIG (reference sequence). The V and J ends lost 3 bases and 1 base respectively, with 14 bases between them. The CDR3 is made up of 15 amino acids. The CDR3 DNA is TGTGCCTGGAGGGTGGGGATCGGGGGCACAGATACGCAGTATTTT. It translates to CAWRVGIGGTDTQYF.

The chain links TRBV28 to TRBJ1-5; D is ambiguous. V shed 7 bases and J shed 0 bases, with 7 bases lying between them. The germline V gene has CDR1 MDHEN and CDR2 SYDVKM. This CDR3 is 13 amino acids long. CDR3 protein: CASTEYSNQPQHF. The CDR3 DNA is TGTGCCAGCACCGAGTATAGCAATCAGCCCCAGCATTTT.

The V call is TRBV11-2, the J call TRBJ2-7; D is perhaps TRBD1 (6 bases). With 6 bases removed from V and 0 bases from J, the gap between germline ends came to 12 bases. The CDR3 runs to 14 residues. Germline V lookup: CDR1 SGHAT, CDR2 FQNNGV. The CDR3 here is CASRMTGPSYEQYF. The CDR3, as DNA: TGTGCCAGCAGAATGACAGGCCCCTCCTACGAGCAGTACTTC.

The chain recombines TRBV6-6 with TRBJ2-3; 7 nucleotides align to TRBD2. The CDR3 loop spans 16 amino acids. The ends lost 7 bases at V and 3 bases at J; junction bases unmatched: 13. CDR1 and CDR2 (germline): MNHNY, SVGAGI (reference sequence). Here the CDR3 DNA reads TGTGCCAGCACCCCGGGGGGACTATCGGTAACAGATACGCAGTATTTT. This sequence encodes CASTPGGLSVTDTQYF.

This chain links TRBV28 with TRBJ1-2; D ambiguous. The V gene lost 7 bases and the J gene lost 0 bases, with 15 bases spanning the gap. Looked up from germline, CDR1 is MDHEN and CDR2 is SYDVKM. The CDR3 is made up of 15 amino acids. CDR3 protein: CASISPSTSNYGYTF. The CDR3 coding sequence is TGTGCCAGCATTAGCCCATCAACCTCTAACTATGGCTACACCTTC.

The chain uses TRBV2 and TRBJ2-2; D is ambiguous. The V end lost 6 bases, the J end lost 2 bases, and 4 bases lay between the germline ends. This CDR3 has 12 residues. CDR1 is SNHLY, CDR2 FYNNEI, per germline. The CDR3: CASSYNTGELFF. The CDR3 region has the DNA TGTGCCAGCAGCTACAACACCGGGGAGCTGTTTTTT.

Written as DNA, the CDR3 is TGTGCCTGGAGTGGGACAGGGGAGCAGTACTTC. Translated: CAWSGTGEQYF. This chain uses TRBV30 with TRBJ2-7; 8 positions agree with TRBD1. The CDR3 extends over 11 amino acids. J lost 7 bases, V lost 1 base, and 0 bases had no gene match. Germline loops: CDR1 GTSNPN, CDR2 SVGIG (reference sequence).

The CDR3 DNA is TGTGCCAGCAGCTCGGGACTTTACACAGATACGCAGTATTTT. Translation gives CASSSGLYTDTQYF. The chain has TRBV4-2 and TRBJ2-3, with D maybe TRBD2 (6 bases). The CDR3 consists of 14 residues. Per germline, CDR1 LGHNA and CDR2 YNFKEQ. The V gene lost 5 bases and the J gene lost 2 bases, with 11 bases spanning the gap.

This clone was counted a single time. The J gene is TRBJ2-7, the V gene TRBV2, with a tentative D call TRBD1 (6 bases). The germline V and J ends were trimmed by 3 bases and 4 bases, with 13 bases remaining between them. Per germline, CDR1 SNHLY and CDR2 FYNNEI. This CDR3 is built from 14 residues. This CDR3 is CASSDLFGQYEQYF. The DNA of the CDR3 is TGTGCCAGCAGTGACCTCTTCGGACAGTACGAGCAGTACTTC. Full variable domain (outside the CDR3, taken from reference TRBV2 and TRBJ2-7): EPEVTQTPSHQVTQMGQEVILRCVPISNHLYFYWYRQILGQKVEFLVSFYNNEISEKSEIFDDQFSVERPDGSNFTLKIRSTKLEDSAMYFCASSDLFGQYEQYFGPGTRLTVT.

The chain joins TRBV19 to TRBJ2-3; D possibly corresponds to TRBD2 (5 bases). There are 14 residues in the CDR3. The germline V gene has CDR1 LNHDA and CDR2 SQIVND (reference sequence). V was clipped by 10 bases and J by 4 bases, with 18 bases between them. CDR3: CATTRGRLPDTQYF. CDR3 in DNA: TGTGCCACTACCCGGGGAAGGTTACCAGATACGCAGTATTTT.

The V call is TRBV14, the J call TRBJ1-2; TRBD1 is a possible D gene (6 bases). CDR1 is SGHDN and CDR2 is FVKESK in the germline V gene. The CDR3 covers 13 residues. V was shortened by 1 base and J by 4 bases, with 7 bases between the two germline ends. CDR3 region: CASSQVRGYGYTF. CDR3 nucleotide sequence: TGTGCCAGCAGCCAAGTCAGGGGCTATGGCTACACCTTC.

The CDR3: CAIGDQGNYGYTF. The CDR3 region has the DNA TGTGCCATCGGAGATCAGGGGAACTATGGCTACACCTTC. The chain links TRBV10-3 to TRBJ1-2; tentative D call: TRBD1 (6 bases). Germline CDR1 ENHRY, CDR2 SYGVKD. The CDR3 spans 13 residues. Trimming cost V 8 bases and J 2 bases, with 12 bases left between them.

The rearrangement uses TRBV4-2 and TRBJ1-5; D ambiguous. Deletions cut 3 bases from V and 4 bases from J, with 7 bases between. The CDR3 covers 13 residues. Germline loops: CDR1 LGHNA, CDR2 YNFKEQ. The CDR3 DNA reads TGTGCCAGCAGCCAGTTACAGAATCAGCCCCAGCATTTT. Residues: CASSQLQNQPQHF.

The CDR3 region is CASSSPNNEQFF. For the CDR3, the DNA is TGTGCCAGCAGCTCCCCCAACAATGAGCAGTTCTTC. The J gene is TRBJ2-1, the V gene TRBV11-2; D gene ambiguous. CDR1 and CDR2 from the germline V gene are SGHAT and FQNNGV. The V end was cut by 4 bases, the J end by 5 bases, with 6 bases between. This CDR3 is 12 amino acids long.

As DNA, the CDR3 is TGTGCCAGCAGCGTTGGGACTAGCGGGAGTCCCCAAGAGACCCAGTACTTC. Translating gives CASSVGTSGSPQETQYF. J is TRBJ2-5 and V is TRBV9, with TRBD2 matching 14 bases. V was pared by 2 bases and J by 1 base, with 4 bases of the junction left unmatched. CDR1 is SGDLS and CDR2 is YYNGEE in the germline V gene. The CDR3 totals 17 residues.

The chain has TRBV11-3 and TRBJ2-1, with a possible D match to TRBD1 (6 bases). Germline lookup yields CDR1 SGHNT and CDR2 YENEEA. This CDR3 spans 15 amino acids. V lost 0 bases and J lost 7, with 13 bases in between. CDR3 nucleotide sequence: TGTGCCAGCAGCTTAGAAACAGGGTCGGGGAATGAGCAGTTCTTC. Translated, it gives CASSLETGSGNEQFF.